Listed here are 28 T cell receptor beta chains from one sample, sequenced in a study of blood T cell repertoires in COVID-19. Measured with immunoSEQ multiplex PCR; TCRdb has only the in-frame clones, and not every one. The table shows some 370,000 clones, with roughly four fifths occurring only once. Material: PBMCs or T cells enriched from blood (not recorded which). The source of these receptors is a woman aged 45-59 years who had recovered from COVID-19.

V is TRBV3-1 (or the pseudogene TRBV3-2) and J is TRBJ1-3; D not certain. Trimming took off 2 bases at V and 1 base at J, with 9 bases between the two ends. Germline CDR1 is LGHDT and CDR2 is YNNKEL (reference sequence). This CDR3 has 15 residues. CDR3: CASSQSHGSGNTIYF. CDR3 DNA sequence: TGTGCCAGCAGCCAATCCCACGGTTCTGGAAACACCATATATTTT.

The chain carries TRBV6-5 and TRBJ1-2; 9 bases map to TRBD1. The V gene's germline CDR1 is MNHEY and CDR2 SVGAGI. This CDR3 comprises 14 residues. J was trimmed by 8 bases and V by 2 bases; bases with no gene match: 6. CDR3 bases: TGTGCCAGCAGTTACAACGACAGGGGGAACGGCTACACCTTC. Residues: CASSYNDRGNGYTF.

This rearrangement joins TRBV4-1 to TRBJ2-1, with TRBD2 identical over 11 bases. This CDR3 has 18 residues. CDR1 is MGHRA and CDR2 is YSYEKL in the germline V gene. After removal of 3 bases from V and 9 bases from J, the junction contained 16 bases not matched to a gene. The CDR3 protein is CASSQGGGLAGGGPEQFF. For the CDR3, the DNA is TGCGCCAGCAGCCAGGGGGGCGGACTAGCGGGTGGCGGCCCTGAGCAGTTCTTC.

The rearrangement uses TRBV11-3 and TRBJ2-1; possibly TRBD1 for D (6 bases). Germline CDR1 is SGHNT and CDR2 is YENEEA. CDR3 length: 15 amino acids. Trimming stripped 4 bases from V and 7 bases from J, with 17 bases between. The CDR3 here is CASSWGTIQGNEQFF. The CDR3 DNA reads TGTGCCAGCAGCTGGGGTACCATTCAGGGGAATGAGCAGTTCTTC. Complete variable domain (other parts from reference TRBV11-3 and TRBJ2-1): EAGVVQSPRYKIIEKKQPVAFWCNPISGHNTLYWYLQNLGQGPELLIRYENEEAVDDSQLPKDRFSAERLKGVDSTLKIQPAELGDSAVYLCASSWGTIQGNEQFFGPGTRLTVL.

The chain has TRBV11-3 and TRBJ1-2; D remains unclear. Per germline, CDR1 SGHNT and CDR2 YENEEA. Trimming pared 2 bases from V and 6 bases from J, leaving 19 bases between. The CDR3 length is 16 residues. The CDR3 protein is CASSLRTRSLTHGYTF. Here the CDR3 DNA reads TGTGCCAGCAGCTTAAGAACTAGAAGTCTGACGCATGGCTACACCTTC.

This clone has a handful of counts. The chain uses TRBV7-9 and TRBJ2-1; 10 bases map to TRBD2. CDR1 and CDR2 (germline): SEHNR, FQNEAQ (reference sequence). The CDR3 loop spans 15 amino acids. Losses at the gene ends were 7 bases for V and 9 bases for J; bases not matched to a gene: 12. The CDR3 sequence is CASTNGASGSVEQFF. The CDR3 DNA reads as TGTGCCAGCACCAACGGGGCTAGCGGGAGTGTTGAGCAGTTCTTC.

CDR3 in DNA: TGTGCCACAACACCCACCCCCGGGACTTTAGGTGGCTACACCTTC. This translates into CATTPTPGTLGGYTF. The rearrangement uses TRBV10-3 and TRBJ1-2; possibly TRBD1 for D (5 bases). Germline CDR1 is ENHRY and CDR2 is SYGVKD. Between the trimmed V and J ends, which lost 10 bases and 7 bases, there was a span of 25 bases. This CDR3 has 15 residues.

The chain links TRBV4-1 to TRBJ1-1; D unclear. Germline loops: CDR1 MGHRA, CDR2 YSYEKL. V lost 0 bases, J lost 4 bases, and 9 bases lay in between. This CDR3 spans 14 amino acids. DNA for the CDR3: TGCGCCAGCAGCCAAGATCTTAGCCGCACTGAAGCTTTCTTT. Encoded protein: CASSQDLSRTEAFF.

The chain has TRBV6-5 and TRBJ2-1, with TRBD2 matching 9 bases. Germline V gene lookup returns CDR1 MNHEY and CDR2 SVGAGI. The CDR3 is 14 amino acids. The junction had 9 bases not matched to a gene; V was cut back by 10 bases and J by 5 bases. The CDR3 DNA is TGTGCCACCCAGTCGCCTAGCGGGGACAATGAGCAGTTCTTC. Its protein product is CATQSPSGDNEQFF.

This clone has only a few counts. The V call is TRBV7-9, the J call TRBJ1-1; D is undetermined. V gave up 5 bases and J gave up 1 base, with 11 bases separating them. CDR3 length: 14 amino acids. Germline values: CDR1 SEHNR, CDR2 FQNEAQ (reference sequence). CDR3 protein: CASSPGRENTEAFF. CDR3 DNA sequence: TGTGCCAGCAGCCCCGGGAGGGAGAACACTGAAGCTTTCTTT.

The chain has TRBV7-8 and TRBJ1-1; 9 positions agree with TRBD1. Germline V gives CDR1 SGHVS, CDR2 FQNEAQ. Trimming removed 1 base from V and 7 bases from J; junction bases left unmatched: 4. The CDR3 is made up of 14 amino acids. CDR3 sequence reads: CASSLVDRGGEAFF. The CDR3 region has the DNA TGTGCCAGCAGCTTAGTGGACAGGGGAGGTGAAGCTTTCTTT.

The rearrangement uses TRBV18 and TRBJ1-1; weak D call: TRBD1 (5 bases). Trimming removed 7 bases at V and 0 bases at J, with 12 bases between. The CDR3 sequence is 14 residues long. Germline assignment: CDR1 KGHSH and CDR2 LQKENI. CDR3 sequence (DNA): TGTGCCAGCTTCACGGGACTCATGAACACTGAAGCTTTCTTT. Residues: CASFTGLMNTEAFF.

This chain links TRBV7-2 with TRBJ1-3, with 9 bases fitting TRBD1. This CDR3 has 16 amino acids. CDR1 and CDR2 from the germline V gene are SGHTA and FQGNSA. Trimming cost V 7 bases and J 1 base; bases outside gene matches: 8. The CDR3: CASKYLGTGSGNTIYF. The CDR3 nucleotides are TGTGCCAGCAAATACCTCGGGACAGGGTCTGGAAACACCATATATTTT.

This chain joins TRBV4-3 and TRBJ2-3, with 11 bases identical to TRBD2. The V gene end was trimmed by 0 bases and the J gene end by 5 bases; junction bases not matched to a gene: 7. Germline loops: CDR1 LGHNA, CDR2 YSLEER. The CDR3 is 17 residues long. As DNA, the CDR3 is TGCGCCAGCAGCCAAGATAGACTAGCGGGATTGGAAGATACGCAGTATTTT. The encoded protein is CASSQDRLAGLEDTQYF.

The chain links TRBV30 to TRBJ2-7, with D possibly matching TRBD1 (5 bases). Trimming shortened V by 6 bases and J by 4 bases, and 10 bases separated the two germline ends. Germline CDR1 is GTSNPN and CDR2 is SVGIG (reference sequence). The CDR3 is 11 amino acids. CDR3 nucleotide sequence: TGTGCCTGCAGCAGGGATTACGAGCAGTACTTC. Its protein is CACSRDYEQYF. The full variable domain, its missing parts supplied by reference TRBV30 and TRBJ2-7, is SQTIHQWPATLVQPVGSPLSLECTVEGTSNPNLYWYRQAAGRGLQLLFYSVGIGQISSEVPQNLSASRPQDRQFILSSKKLLLSDSGFYLCACSRDYEQYFGPGTRLTVT.

This rearrangement joins TRBV19 to TRBJ1-3, with 10 bases fitting TRBD1. Per germline, CDR1 LNHDA and CDR2 SQIVND (reference sequence). The trim removed 5 bases at V and 0 bases at J, leaving 4 bases unmatched. This CDR3 is built from 16 residues. The CDR3 here is CASSEGQGISGNTIYF. CDR3 bases: TGTGCCAGTAGTGAGGGACAGGGGATCTCTGGAAACACCATATATTTT. Combining the CDR3 with reference TRBV19 and TRBJ1-3 gives the whole variable domain DGGITQSPKYLFRKEGQNVTLSCEQNLNHDAMYWYRQDPGQGLRLIYYSQIVNDFQKGDIAEGYSVSREKKESFPLTVTSAQKNPTAFYLCASSEGQGISGNTIYFGEGSWLTVV.

This chain joins TRBV2 and TRBJ1-2, with 7 nucleotides matching TRBD1. From germline, CDR1 is SNHLY and CDR2 FYNNEI. The CDR3 totals 16 residues. The junction had 10 bases not matched to a gene; V was cut back by 6 bases and J by 0 bases. DNA for the CDR3: TGTGCCAGCAGAGCCCCCGCGGGACAGACTAACTATGGCTACACCTTC. Translated, it gives CASRAPAGQTNYGYTF.

This clone was counted a single time. The chain couples TRBV5-1 to TRBJ2-5; D call uncertain. The germline V gene encodes CDR1 SGHRS and CDR2 YFSETQ. CDR3 length equals 14 residues. V was clipped by 1 base and J by 0 bases, with 7 bases between them. Here the CDR3 DNA reads TGCGCCAGCAGCTTGTCCCCGGACCAAGAGACCCAGTACTTC. This sequence encodes CASSLSPDQETQYF.

The rearrangement joins TRBV7-2 to TRBJ2-7, with no clear D. The ends were cut back, 4 bases at V and 3 bases at J, with 4 bases in the middle. Germline V gives CDR1 SGHTA, CDR2 FQGNSA. CDR3 length equals 11 residues. CDR3 in amino acids: CASSSLYEQYF. CDR3 DNA: TGTGCCAGCAGCTCCCTCTACGAGCAGTACTTC.

This rearrangement joins TRBV11-3 to TRBJ1-2; D gene ambiguous. The V gene's germline CDR1 is SGHNT and CDR2 YENEEA. The V and J ends lost 5 bases and 2 bases respectively, with 9 bases between them. This CDR3 contains 13 residues. CDR3 bases: TGTGCCAGCAGCCCCGAGTGGAACTATGGCTACACCTTC. Amino acids: CASSPEWNYGYTF.

The chain links TRBV3-1 (or the pseudogene TRBV3-2) to TRBJ1-2; TRBD1 matches 9 bases. This CDR3 spans 14 amino acids. V trimming: 3 bases; J trimming: 6 bases; junction bases outside the gene matches: 5. The germline CDR1 and CDR2 sequences are LGHDT and YNNKEL (reference sequence). For the CDR3, the DNA is TGTGCCAGCAGCCATCGGGACAGGGCGGATGGCTACACCTTC. Its translation is CASSHRDRADGYTF.

This rearrangement joins TRBV6-2 or TRBV6-3 to TRBJ1-5; maybe TRBD1 (6 bases). The CDR3 totals 13 residues. Trimming shortened V by 5 bases and J by 3 bases, and 8 bases separated the two germline ends. CDR1 is MNHEY, CDR2 SVGEGT, per germline. CDR3 sequence reads: CASSRTDNQPQHF. DNA for the CDR3: TGTGCCAGCAGTCGGACAGACAATCAGCCCCAGCATTTT.

V is TRBV1 and J is TRBJ1-5. TRBV1 is recorded as a pseudogene. This CDR3 is built from 14 residues. CDR3 DNA: TGCACCAGCAGCCAAGACTGTAGCAATCAGCCCCAGCATTTT. Residues: CTSSQDCSNQPQHF.

Ten or more counts support this clone. The chain joins TRBV30 to TRBJ1-5; D is uncertain. V was cut by 0 bases and J by 5 bases, with 11 bases left in between. CDR3 length: 14 amino acids. Germline lookup yields CDR1 GTSNPN and CDR2 SVGIG (reference sequence). The CDR3 region has the DNA TGTGCCTGGAGTGTAACTGTCCTCGATCAGCCCCAGCATTTT. Its protein product is CAWSVTVLDQPQHF.

This chain uses TRBV7-6 with TRBJ1-1, with D unclear. From germline, CDR1 is SGHVS and CDR2 FNYEAQ. Trimming took 1 base from V and 1 from J, leaving 16 bases between them. The CDR3 covers 17 residues. In DNA form, the CDR3 reads TGTGCCAGCAGCTTAGAAGTATTTATGGGGAGGAACACTGAAGCTTTCTTT. This gives the protein CASSLEVFMGRNTEAFF.

This chain links TRBV9 with TRBJ2-2; TRBD2 matches at 7 bases. V shed 2 bases, J shed 3 bases, and the junction held 7 bases outside the gene matches. This CDR3 comprises 16 residues. The V gene's germline CDR1 is SGDLS and CDR2 YYNGEE. Here the CDR3 reads CASSVSSGRDTGELFF. CDR3 nucleotides: TGTGCCAGCAGCGTTTCTAGCGGACGAGACACCGGGGAGCTGTTTTTT.

V and J are TRBV6-5 and TRBJ2-5, with D unresolved. Trimming removed 6 bases at V and 1 base at J, with 15 bases between. The CDR3 totals 15 residues. Germline V gene sequence: CDR1 MNHEY, CDR2 SVGAGI. CDR3 in DNA: TGTGCCAGCAGCCCCTCTTGGTACAGCCAAGAGACCCAGTACTTC. Translating it yields CASSPSWYSQETQYF.

This chain uses TRBV29-1 with TRBJ2-2; TRBD1 matches 7 bases. V trimming: 7 bases; J trimming: 6 bases; junction bases outside the gene matches: 17. Germline-derived CDR1 and CDR2 are SQVTM and ANQGSEA. The CDR3 has 16 amino acids. The CDR3 loop is CSAGPTVDRIPGELFF. In DNA form, the CDR3 reads TGCAGCGCCGGCCCCACGGTGGACAGGATACCCGGGGAGCTGTTTTTT.